The rows below give T cell receptor beta chains drawn from one sample of a study of blood T cell repertoires in COVID-19. Method: immunoSEQ multiplex PCR; TCRdb's copy keeps in-frame clones and lacks some. The data show around 270,000 clones, 88% seen once. The material sequenced was peripheral blood. These receptors all come from a man aged 55 to 70 who had recovered from COVID-19. Each CDR3 is given with its conserved first and last residue. The order of the fields is clone size, J gene, V gene, D gene, CDR3 DNA, CDR3 protein. A D gene is named only where the DNA matches it firmly. Size values are once, few and many counts, or a class for expanded clones, and some rows have none.

>.|TRBJ2-7|TRBV5-6|TRBD1
TGTGCCAGCAGCTTGAACCCCGGGACAGACTACGAGCAGTACTTC
CASSLNPGTDYEQYF
>.|TRBJ1-4|TRBV3-1/TRBV3-2|.
TGTGCCAGCAGCCGACCAGAGGCGACTAATGAAAAACTGTTTTTT
CASSRPEATNEKLFF
>.|TRBJ1-1|TRBV2|.
TGTGCCAGCAGTGTGACAGGTATGAACACTGAAGCTTTCTTT
CASSVTGMNTEAFF
>.|TRBJ2-3|TRBV18|.
TGTGCCAGCTCACCTTCAGGGGCCCCCACAGATACGCAGTATTTT
CASSPSGAPTDTQYF
>.|TRBJ1-1|TRBV30|.
TGTGCCTGGAGTGAAGGAGGGCCCACTGAAGCTTTCTTT
CAWSEGGPTEAFF
>once|TRBJ2-1|TRBV9|TRBD1
TGTGCCAGCTCGACAGGGGGCAATGAGCAGTTCTTC
CASSTGGNEQFF
>.|TRBJ2-3|TRBV4-2|.
TGTGCCAGCAGCCACGCACTCCGAGCTGACACAGATACGCAGTATTTT
CASSHALRADTDTQYF
>.|TRBJ2-7|TRBV7-2|TRBD1
TGTGCCAGCAGCTTAGATCCCAGGGGGCTCTACGAGCAGTACTTC
CASSLDPRGLYEQYF
>.|TRBJ1-5|TRBV19|.
TGTGCCAGTAGTGGAGGCCGGAATAGCAATCAGCCCCAGCATTTT
CASSGGRNSNQPQHF
>.|TRBJ2-7|TRBV5-8|.
TGTGCCAGCAGCTTGGTTGGAGGGACGGACGAGCAGTACTTC
CASSLVGGTDEQYF
>.|TRBJ2-5|TRBV5-1|.
TGCGCCAGCAGCTTGGGGAGCAGGGTCAAGGGGGAGACCCAGTACTTC
CASSLGSRVKGETQYF
>.|TRBJ1-6|TRBV30|TRBD1
TGTGCCTGGGGGGACAGTCTAGATTCACCCCTCCACTTT
CAWGDSLDSPLHF
>.|TRBJ1-4|TRBV4-1|.
TGCGCCAGCAGCCAAGAGTTGGGGGGGACTAATGAAAAACTGTTTTTT
CASSQELGGTNEKLFF
>once|TRBJ2-7|TRBV30|.
TGTGCCTGGAGCAGAGACTACTACGAGCAGTACTTC
CAWSRDYYEQYF
>.|TRBJ2-1|TRBV11-3|.
TGTGCCAGCAGCTTAGAGGCCACAAATGAGCAGTTCTTC
CASSLEATNEQFF
>.|TRBJ1-2|TRBV19|TRBD1
TGTGCCAGTAGTATCCCATCGACAGGGGGATTTGGCTACACCTTC
CASSIPSTGGFGYTF
>.|TRBJ1-1|TRBV12-3/TRBV12-4|.
TGTGCCAGCAACAGACAGGAGAACACTGAAGCTTTCTTT
CASNRQENTEAFF
>.|TRBJ1-1|TRBV5-4|.
TGTGCCAGCAGCTTGGGACAGGTGAACACTGAAGCTTTCTTT
CASSLGQVNTEAFF
>.|TRBJ1-1|TRBV6-5|TRBD1
TGTGCCAGCAGTTCGACCGGGACAGGGGGGCCTGAAGCTTTCTTT
CASSSTGTGGPEAFF
>.|TRBJ1-5|TRBV3-1/TRBV3-2|.
TGTGCCAGCAGCCAAGAGTATAGCAATCAGCCCCAGCATTTT
CASSQEYSNQPQHF
>.|TRBJ2-1|TRBV21-1|.
TGTGCCAGCAGCAAAAACCCGCAGGGGAGGGGCAATGAGCAGTTCTTC
CASSKNPQGRGNEQFF
>.|TRBJ2-7|TRBV10-3|.
TGTGCCATCAGCCCACGCACCGCCGGGACGGGGGACGAGCAGTACTTC
CAISPRTAGTGDEQYF
>.|TRBJ1-6|TRBV7-2|.
TGTGCCAGCAGCCCGGACAGTAATAATTCACCCCTCCACTTT
CASSPDSNNSPLHF
>.|TRBJ1-5|TRBV4-1|TRBD1
TGCGCCAGCAGCCAGATTTTATCGGGGGACAGGGTCAATCAGCCCCAGCATTTT
CASSQILSGDRVNQPQHF
>.|TRBJ2-1|TRBV2|.
TGTGCCAGCACTTATGACTCCCCGAGCTCCTACAATGAGCAGTTCTTC
CASTYDSPSSYNEQFF
>.|TRBJ1-1|TRBV29-1|.
TGCAGCGTCGGCATCAGGGGTGTGAACACTGAAGCTTTCTTT
CSVGIRGVNTEAFF
>few|TRBJ1-5|TRBV19|.
TGTGCCAGTAGTATAATCTATAGCAATCAGCCCCAGCATTTT
CASSIIYSNQPQHF
>.|TRBJ2-3|TRBV12-2|.
TGTGCAAGTCGCTTAGTAAGCTCCGGGACAGAGCGAGATACGCAGTATTTT
CASRLVSSGTERDTQYF
>once|TRBJ1-1|TRBV15|.
TGTGCCACCAGCAGAGCAAGGGAGGTGAACACTGAAGCTTTCTTT
CATSRAREVNTEAFF
>.|TRBJ1-2|TRBV30|TRBD1
TGTGCCTGGAGATACAGGGGGGTGGCTAACTATGGCTACACCTTC
CAWRYRGVANYGYTF
>once|TRBJ2-7|TRBV27|TRBD2
TGTGCCAGCGGAGCTCCCCGGGGGGGCCTCTACGAGCAGTACTTC
CASGAPRGGLYEQYF
>.|TRBJ2-7|TRBV7-2|.
TGTGCCAGCAGCGCACGTGGTGGGCTCTACGAGCAGTACTTC
CASSARGGLYEQYF
>.|TRBJ1-2|TRBV2|.
TGTGCCAGCAGTGCGGTCTATGGCTACACCTTC
CASSAVYGYTF
>.|TRBJ2-3|TRBV5-1|.
TGCGCCAGCAGTTATTCGGCAGATACGCAGTATTTT
CASSYSADTQYF
>.|TRBJ2-7|TRBV3-1/TRBV3-2|TRBD2
TGTGCCAGCAGCAACGGGGTAGCGGGGACTCTCGAGCAGTACTTC
CASSNGVAGTLEQYF
>.|TRBJ2-2|TRBV5-6|TRBD1
TGTGCCAGCAGAAAAGGACAGGGCTACACCGGGGAGCTGTTTTTT
CASRKGQGYTGELFF
>.|TRBJ2-1|TRBV19|TRBD2
TGTGCCAGTAGTACCCTCGGGGGGGGGCTCAATGAGCAGTTCTTC
CASSTLGGGLNEQFF
>.|TRBJ2-6|TRBV6-2/TRBV6-3|.
TGTGCCAGCAGCCGACAGATCTCTGGGGCCAACGTCCTGACTTTC
CASSRQISGANVLTF
>.|TRBJ2-1|TRBV3-1/TRBV3-2|TRBD2
TGTGCCAGCAGCCAGCCGGGACTAGCGGGGGGGCCTAGGAATGAGCAGTTCTTC
CASSQPGLAGGPRNEQFF
>.|TRBJ1-6|TRBV27|TRBD1
TGTGCCAGCAGTCCGGGGACAGGGGGGGGTAATTCACCCCTCCACTTT
CASSPGTGGGNSPLHF
>few|TRBJ1-1|TRBV9|.
TGTGCCAGCAGCCTAACCGGGACATCAATTGAAGCTTTCTTT
CASSLTGTSIEAFF
>.|TRBJ2-7|TRBV6-6|.
TGTGCCAGCAGCCTAATCGGCGGAGGCGAGCAGTACTTC
CASSLIGGGEQYF
>once|TRBJ2-3|TRBV4-1|TRBD2
TGCGCCAGCCAAGTTACTAGCGGGGGTAATACGCAGTATTTT
CASQVTSGGNTQYF
>.|TRBJ2-7|TRBV6-5|.
TGTGCCAGCAGTTTATTTGACAGCTCCTACGAGCAGTACTTC
CASSLFDSSYEQYF